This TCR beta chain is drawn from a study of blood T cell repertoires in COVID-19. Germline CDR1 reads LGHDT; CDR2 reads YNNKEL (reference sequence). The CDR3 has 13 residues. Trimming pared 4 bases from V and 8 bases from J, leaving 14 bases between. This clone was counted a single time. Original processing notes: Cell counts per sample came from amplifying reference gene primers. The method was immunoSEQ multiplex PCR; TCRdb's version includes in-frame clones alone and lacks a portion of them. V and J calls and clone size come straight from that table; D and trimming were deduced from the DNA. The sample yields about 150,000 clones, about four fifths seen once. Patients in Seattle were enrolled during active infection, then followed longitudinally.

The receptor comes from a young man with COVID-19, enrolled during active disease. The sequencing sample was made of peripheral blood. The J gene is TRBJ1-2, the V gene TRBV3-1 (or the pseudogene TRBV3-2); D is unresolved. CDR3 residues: CASSPGGREGYTF. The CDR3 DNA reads TGTGCCAGCAGCCCCGGCGGGAGGGAGGGCTACACCTTC.